This T cell receptor beta chain originates from a study of blood T cell repertoires in COVID-19. Study-level information: Donors in the United States, Italy and Spain gave samples during acute or convalescent COVID-19. PBMCs, B-cell-depleted T cells, or T cells provided the cDNA or gDNA that made up the material.

As processed by the authors: Reference gene primer amplification gave estimated nucleated cell counts. Using immunoSEQ multiplex PCR, the repertoire was profiled, and TCRdb retains in-frame clones only, with some absent. The V and J calls and the clone size are those of that table, but D and trimming were determined from the DNA. The sample records more than 60,000 clones, around 90% being singletons. The CDR3 sequence is 12 residues long. Germline loops: CDR1 LNHDA, CDR2 SQIVND (reference sequence). V lost 5 bases to trimming and J lost 11 bases, with 15 bases between them. The sequencing input was peripheral blood. This TCR was recovered from a woman of 80 years or more with active or convalescent COVID-19. This chain joins TRBV19 and TRBJ1-1, with unresolved D. In DNA form, the CDR3 reads TGTGCCAGTAGTCGGACCTCCGGAGGGGCTTTCTTT. It translates to CASSRTSGGAFF.